These T cell receptor beta chains were read from a single sample in a study of cytomegalovirus exposure and HLA in healthy donors. Sequenced by immunoSEQ multiplex PCR; TCRdb stores in-frame clones only, minus some. The sample has 150,000 to 200,000 clones, roughly 85% seen once. Sequencing was performed on PBMCs. The receptors shown here come from a boy aged 2 to 10 in good health and CMV-seronegative. Both conserved end residues are part of each CDR3. A D gene is named only where the DNA matches it firmly. Not every row has a clone size; where given, it reads once, few, many or a size class.

D | J | size | V | DNA | CDR3
NA | TRBJ1-2 | NA | TRBV15 | TGTGCCACCAGCAGAGAAACAGGGTATGGCTACACCTTC | CATSRETGYGYTF
TRBD2 | TRBJ2-2 | NA | TRBV5-4 | TGTGCCAGCAGCTTGGGATCGCGCGGGGGGACCGGGGAGCTGTTTTTT | CASSLGSRGGTGELFF
NA | TRBJ2-1 | NA | TRBV7-3 | TGTGCCAGCAGCCCCCCTCCCCGAGGTGAGCAGTTCTTC | CASSPPPRGEQFF
NA | TRBJ2-5 | once | TRBV7-9 | TGTTCCAGCAGCTCCCCTACAGCAGGGGAGACCCAGTACTTC | CSSSSPTAGETQYF
TRBD2 | TRBJ2-2 | once | TRBV19 | TGTGCCAGTAGTATGAACGGGAGGGGAACCGGGGAGCTGTTTTTT | CASSMNGRGTGELFF
TRBD1 | TRBJ1-2 | NA | TRBV27 | TGTGCCAGCAGTTCGCCGGGACAGGACTATGGCTACACCTTC | CASSSPGQDYGYTF
TRBD1 | TRBJ1-1 | NA | TRBV6-1 | TGTGCCAGCAGTGAAGCCCAGGGGGCAAAAGCTTTCTTT | CASSEAQGAKAFF
NA | TRBJ1-6 | NA | TRBV28 | TGTGCCAGCAGTGAACTGTGGCAGGGCGATTCACCCCTCCACTTT | CASSELWQGDSPLHF
NA | TRBJ1-1 | NA | TRBV5-6 | TGTGCCAGCAGCTTATATTTTGGTAGTGAAGCTTTCTTT | CASSLYFGSEAFF
NA | TRBJ1-5 | NA | TRBV9 | TGTGCCAGCAGCGTAGGAGGCAGCCTAGGGGAGCCCCAGCATTTT | CASSVGGSLGEPQHF
NA | TRBJ2-7 | NA | TRBV28 | TGTGCCAGCAGTCTGATTCAAGCGGCGGCTTACTACGAGCAGTACTTC | CASSLIQAAAYYEQYF
NA | TRBJ2-5 | NA | TRBV30 | TGTGCCTGGAACAGGGTAGGAGAGACCCAGTACTTC | CAWNRVGETQYF
TRBD2 | TRBJ2-3 | NA | TRBV29-1 | TGCAGCGTTGGTGGGGCGGGAGCAGCTGATACGCAGTATTTT | CSVGGAGAADTQYF
TRBD2 | TRBJ2-5 | NA | TRBV14 | TGTGCCAGCAGCCAACGTCCTTTCGGACTAGCGGGAGGGCCTCACCAAGAGACCCAGTACTTC | CASSQRPFGLAGGPHQETQYF
NA | TRBJ2-7 | NA | TRBV10-1 | TGCGCCAGCAGTGTAGTCGAGGGGGACGAGCAGTACTTC | CASSVVEGDEQYF
NA | TRBJ2-5 | NA | TRBV11-2 | TGTGCCAGCAGCTCCCCCCCGATTATAGGGGGAGAGACCCAGTACTTC | CASSSPPIIGGETQYF
TRBD2 | TRBJ2-1 | NA | TRBV5-6 | TGTGCCAGCAGCTTGAGGCCTAGCGGGGTGAACAATGAGCAGTTCTTC | CASSLRPSGVNNEQFF
TRBD2 | TRBJ2-1 | NA | TRBV7-7 | TGTGCTAGCAGCTTAGGGAGCGGGAGGGCCGATGAGCAGTTCTTC | CASSLGSGRADEQFF
TRBD2 | TRBJ2-5 | once | TRBV15 | TGTGCCACCAGCAGAGACGTACTAGCGGTGGGGAAAAAGACCCAGTACTTC | CATSRDVLAVGKKTQYF
TRBD1 | TRBJ2-1 | NA | TRBV14 | TGTGCCAGCAGCCAAGTTTGGGACAGGGGTCAGAGCTCCTACAATGAGCAGTTCTTC | CASSQVWDRGQSSYNEQFF
NA | TRBJ2-7 | NA | TRBV7-8 | TGTGCCAGCAGCCCCGGTGGCAGAATCAACTACGAGCAGTACTTC | CASSPGGRINYEQYF
NA | TRBJ2-1 | NA | TRBV28 | TGTGCCAGCAGTAAACGACTAGTCAATGAGCAGTTCTTC | CASSKRLVNEQFF
TRBD2 | TRBJ2-1 | NA | TRBV5-1 | TGCGCCAGCAGCTTGGTTCTAGCGGGAGCCCTTAATGAGCAGTTCTTC | CASSLVLAGALNEQFF
NA | TRBJ2-2 | NA | TRBV18 | TGTGCCATCGAACTGGACACCGGGGAGCTGTTTTTT | CAIELDTGELFF
NA | TRBJ1-1 | NA | TRBV6-6 | TGTGCCAGCAGTTACTCGAGCCGGGTTGAAGCTTTCTTT | CASSYSSRVEAFF
TRBD2 | TRBJ2-1 | NA | TRBV6-5 | TGTGCCAGCAGTTACCGAGCGGGGACCTACAATGAGCAGTTCTTC | CASSYRAGTYNEQFF
NA | TRBJ1-1 | once | TRBV15 | TGTGCCACCAGCCGGGGAGGGAGTAGGATGAACACTGAAGCTTTCTTT | CATSRGGSRMNTEAFF
NA | TRBJ1-3 | NA | TRBV6-5 | TGTGCCAGCAGTTATGGAAAGGGGAACTCTGGAAACACCATATATTTT | CASSYGKGNSGNTIYF
TRBD1 | TRBJ2-1 | NA | TRBV5-1 | TGCGCCAGCAGCCCGGGACAGACCTCCTACAATGAGCAGTTCTTC | CASSPGQTSYNEQFF
TRBD2 | TRBJ2-2 | once | TRBV5-4 | TGTGCCAGCAATCCCGGGGGGGACCATAGGTCCGGGGAGCTGTTTTTT | CASNPGGDHRSGELFF
NA | TRBJ2-5 | NA | TRBV10-1 | TGCGCCAGCAGTGAGTCCGGGGTAGAGACCCAGTACTTC | CASSESGVETQYF
TRBD2 | TRBJ2-3 | NA | TRBV6-4 | TGTGCCAGCAGTGTCGGGACTAGCGGGAGCGGCGCGGATACGCAGTATTTT | CASSVGTSGSGADTQYF
TRBD1 | TRBJ2-2 | NA | TRBV29-1 | TGCAGCGTTGAAGATCCTACTCAGACAGGGGCCGGGGAGCTGTTTTTT | CSVEDPTQTGAGELFF
TRBD1 | TRBJ2-1 | NA | TRBV5-1 | TGCGCCAGCAGCGGTCGAACAGGGGACAATGAGCAGTTCTTC | CASSGRTGDNEQFF
TRBD1 | TRBJ1-6 | NA | TRBV11-2 | TGTGCCAGCAGCTTTAGGGACAGCTATAATTCACCCCTCCACTTT | CASSFRDSYNSPLHF
TRBD1 | TRBJ2-4 | NA | TRBV2 | TGTGCCCTGGGGGGACAGGATGGGGCCAAAAACATTCAGTACTTC | CALGGQDGAKNIQYF
NA | TRBJ2-6 | once | TRBV18 | TGTGCCAGCTCACCACGAACAGGGCCTGGGGCCAACGTCCTGACTTTC | CASSPRTGPGANVLTF
NA | TRBJ2-1 | few | TRBV6-6 | TGTGCCAGCAGTTTACTATTGTTGCGGGATTACGAGCAGTTCTTC | CASSLLLLRDYEQFF
TRBD2 | TRBJ2-7 | once | TRBV9 | TGTGCCAGCAGCCCCTGGTGGCTAGCGGGTCCCTACGAGCAGTACTTC | CASSPWWLAGPYEQYF
TRBD1 | TRBJ2-1 | NA | TRBV7-9 | TGTGCCAGCAGCTTAGGACAGGGGGCCCACAATGAGCAGTTCTTC | CASSLGQGAHNEQFF
TRBD1 | TRBJ1-5 | NA | TRBV4-1 | TGCGCCAGCAGCTCCGGGACAGGGGACGATCAGTCCCAGCATTTT | CASSSGTGDDQSQHF
NA | TRBJ1-4 | NA | TRBV15 | TGTGCCACCAGCAGAGAACGTCGGCAGGGTCGAGAAAAACTGTTTTTT | CATSRERRQGREKLFF
TRBD2 | TRBJ2-6 | NA | TRBV30 | TGTGCCTGGAAGGGGAAGTACGGGAGGGTGGGGACCTTCTCTGGGGCCAACGTCCTGACTTTC | CAWKGKYGRVGTFSGANVLTF
NA | TRBJ2-3 | NA | TRBV11-3 | TGTGCCAGCAGCTCGGGGACTGGCACAGATACGCAGTATTTT | CASSSGTGTDTQYF
TRBD1 | TRBJ1-4 | NA | TRBV10-3 | TGTGCCATCAGGGGACAGGGAGGGGATGAAAAACTGTTTTTT | CAIRGQGGDEKLFF
TRBD1 | TRBJ1-4 | NA | TRBV7-3 | TGTGCCAGCAGCCCACCGGGACAGGGTTGTGAAAAACTGTTTTTT | CASSPPGQGCEKLFF
TRBD2 | TRBJ2-7 | once | TRBV15 | TGTGCCACCAGCATGGGGCTAGCGGCAGCATACGAGCAGTACTTC | CATSMGLAAAYEQYF
NA | TRBJ1-2 | NA | TRBV28 | TGTGCCAGCAGTTTGCAGGACTATGGCTACACCTTC | CASSLQDYGYTF
NA | TRBJ2-5 | NA | TRBV4-1 | TGCGCCAGCAGCCAGTCTATACTAGGCAGAGAGACCCAGTACTTC | CASSQSILGRETQYF
TRBD2 | TRBJ2-1 | NA | TRBV11-2 | TGTGCCAGCAGCTTATGGGCCCGGACTAGCGGAGCTTCCTACAATGAGCAGTTCTTC | CASSLWARTSGASYNEQFF
NA | TRBJ1-1 | NA | TRBV6-5 | TGTGCCAGCAGTCCCGGGGGGACACCGCAGTCTCTCTTT | CASSPGGTPQSLF
TRBD1 | TRBJ1-2 | NA | TRBV7-9 | TGTGCCAGCAGCTTAGTCGACAGGGATGGCTACACCTTC | CASSLVDRDGYTF